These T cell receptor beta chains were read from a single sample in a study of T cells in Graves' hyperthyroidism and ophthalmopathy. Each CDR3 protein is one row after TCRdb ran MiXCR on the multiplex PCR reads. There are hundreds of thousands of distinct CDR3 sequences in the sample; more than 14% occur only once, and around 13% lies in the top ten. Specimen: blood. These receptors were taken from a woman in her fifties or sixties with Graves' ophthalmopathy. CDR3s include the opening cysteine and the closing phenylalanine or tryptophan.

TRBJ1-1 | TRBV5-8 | CASELRGLNTEAFF
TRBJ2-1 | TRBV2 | CASRARLTSGSLLSYNEQFF
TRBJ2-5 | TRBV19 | CASSIEGLAGAETQYF
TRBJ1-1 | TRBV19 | CASSSPFKTNTEAFF
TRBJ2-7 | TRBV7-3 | CASSLTGQGSYEQYF
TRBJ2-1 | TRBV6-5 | CASSYASGRRDEQFF
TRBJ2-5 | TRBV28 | CASSFFRLAGAETQYF
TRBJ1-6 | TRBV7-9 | CASSSDPWTVSPLHF
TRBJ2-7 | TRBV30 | CAWSVFGESVYEQYF
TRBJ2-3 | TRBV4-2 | CASSRRQGKPADTQYF
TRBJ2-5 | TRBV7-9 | CASSSHRRGAQETQYF
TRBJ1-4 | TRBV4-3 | CASSQDLHRGGEKLFF
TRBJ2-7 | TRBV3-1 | CASSRRQGEQYF
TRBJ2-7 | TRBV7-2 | CASSLDSASGPYEQYF
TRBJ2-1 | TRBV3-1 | CASSQVGAAAYNEQFF
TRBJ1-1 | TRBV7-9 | CASSFRADTEAFF
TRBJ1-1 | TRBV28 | CASSFNRNTEAFF
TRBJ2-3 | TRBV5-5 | CASSLQREGSTDTQYF
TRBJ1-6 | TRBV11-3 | CASSAGQQNSPLHF
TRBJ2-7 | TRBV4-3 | CASSQGREAYEQYF
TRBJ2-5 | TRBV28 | CASSLPGRAQETQYF
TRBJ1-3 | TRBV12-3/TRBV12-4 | CASNHYSGNTIYF
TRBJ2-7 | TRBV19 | CASSIGQDEQYF
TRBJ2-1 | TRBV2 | CASSAGQDRFF
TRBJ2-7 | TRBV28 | CATETTSNEQYF
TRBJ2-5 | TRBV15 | CATSRDIGLETQYF
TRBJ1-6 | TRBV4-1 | CASSQVGLSSYNSPLHF
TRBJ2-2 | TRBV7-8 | CASSWGLAVNTGELFF
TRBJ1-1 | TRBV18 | CATSEGANTEAFF
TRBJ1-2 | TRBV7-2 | CASSLAWSSDYGYTF
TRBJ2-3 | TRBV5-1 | CASSYELGAWDTQYF
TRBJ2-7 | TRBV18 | CASSPRSMGADYEQYF
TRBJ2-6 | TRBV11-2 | CASSLDQFAGANVLTF
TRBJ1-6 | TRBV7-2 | CASSLANRVESPLHF
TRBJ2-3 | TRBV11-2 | CASRGITDTQYF
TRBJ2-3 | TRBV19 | CASSIMTSTDTQYF
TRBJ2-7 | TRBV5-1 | CASSFGRGDGDEQYF
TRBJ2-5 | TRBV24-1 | CATSGVGGRGETQYF
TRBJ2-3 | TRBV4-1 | CASSQVRDRTDTQYF
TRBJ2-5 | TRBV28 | CASSEEFRETQYF
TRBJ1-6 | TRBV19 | CASRGTANNSPLHF
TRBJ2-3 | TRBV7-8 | CASSLGAGAPGTDTQYF
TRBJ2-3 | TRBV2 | CASKREAGPTDTQYF
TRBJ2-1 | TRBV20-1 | CSAIPRVGEQFF
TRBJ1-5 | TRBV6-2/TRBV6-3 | CASSFTGIAAQHF
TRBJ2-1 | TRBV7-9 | CASTLSDGYNEQFF
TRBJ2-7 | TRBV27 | CASSFIRLGGAYEQYF
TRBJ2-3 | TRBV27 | CASSLGGRIDTQYF
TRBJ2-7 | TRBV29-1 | CSVSGTGGALLEQYF
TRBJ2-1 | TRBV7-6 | CASSLGHRRDYAEQFF
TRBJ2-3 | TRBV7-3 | CASSFDRGHTDTQYF
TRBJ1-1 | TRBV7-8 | CASSLFGVEAEAFF
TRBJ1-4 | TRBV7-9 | CASSSQDLRGPNEKLFF
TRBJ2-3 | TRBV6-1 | CASSTPSGRTDTQYF
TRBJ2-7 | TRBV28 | CASSLPGTAYEQYF